This is a list of T cell receptor beta chains from one sample in a study of blood T cell repertoires in COVID-19. Generated by immunoSEQ multiplex PCR, the TCRdb table keeps only in-frame clones and is missing some. Among 95,000 to 110,000 clones listed, 84% were seen once. What was sequenced was peripheral blood. The receptor set was obtained from a human donor in a cohort sampled during active or convalescent COVID-19. Each CDR3 is given with its conserved first and last residue. Each record gives: clone size, D gene, J gene, V gene, CDR3 protein, CDR3 DNA. D genes are given only for firm matches. Size tells how often a clone was seen (once, few, many) or the class of an expanded clone, and some rows leave it out.

clone size: .
D gene: .
J gene: TRBJ2-5
V gene: TRBV19
CDR3 protein: CASSMVTALWETQYF
CDR3 DNA: TGTGCCAGTAGTATGGTGACAGCCCTTTGGGAGACCCAGTACTTC

clone size: .
D gene: .
J gene: TRBJ2-7
V gene: TRBV5-1
CDR3 protein: CASSFRGGAYEQYF
CDR3 DNA: TGCGCCAGCAGCTTTAGGGGGGGAGCCTACGAGCAGTACTTC

clone size: .
D gene: .
J gene: TRBJ1-3
V gene: TRBV4-3
CDR3 protein: CASSHINGPGNTIYF
CDR3 DNA: TGCGCCAGCAGCCATATCAATGGGCCCGGAAACACCATATATTTT

clone size: .
D gene: TRBD2
J gene: TRBJ2-5
V gene: TRBV9
CDR3 protein: CASSEQGLAGAETQYF
CDR3 DNA: TGTGCCAGCAGCGAACAGGGACTAGCGGGGGCAGAGACCCAGTACTTC

clone size: .
D gene: TRBD2
J gene: TRBJ2-7
V gene: TRBV2
CDR3 protein: CASRKAGEAEQYF
CDR3 DNA: TGTGCCAGCAGAAAAGCGGGGGAGGCTGAGCAGTACTTC

clone size: .
D gene: TRBD1
J gene: TRBJ1-2
V gene: TRBV19
CDR3 protein: CASSIGQGWNYGYTF
CDR3 DNA: TGTGCCAGTAGTATAGGACAGGGATGGAACTATGGCTACACCTTC

clone size: .
D gene: .
J gene: TRBJ1-6
V gene: TRBV7-9
CDR3 protein: CASSPRGGISYNSPLHF
CDR3 DNA: TGTGCCAGCAGCCCCAGAGGGGGAATCTCCTATAATTCACCCCTCCACTTT

clone size: many
D gene: TRBD1
J gene: TRBJ1-4
V gene: TRBV28
CDR3 protein: CASSLLAGQANEKLFF
CDR3 DNA: TGTGCCAGCAGCTTACTTGCGGGACAGGCGAATGAAAAACTGTTTTTT

clone size: once
D gene: .
J gene: TRBJ2-5
V gene: TRBV29-1
CDR3 protein: CSVVEGETQYF
CDR3 DNA: TGCAGCGTTGTGGAGGGAGAGACCCAGTACTTC

clone size: .
D gene: .
J gene: TRBJ1-5
V gene: TRBV5-3
CDR3 protein: CARSYRPGQGSNQPQHF
CDR3 DNA: TGTGCCAGAAGCTACCGGCCGGGCCAGGGCAGCAATCAGCCCCAGCATTTT

clone size: .
D gene: .
J gene: TRBJ1-2
V gene: TRBV28
CDR3 protein: CASSPQRDYGYTF
CDR3 DNA: TGTGCCAGCAGCCCTCAGCGAGACTATGGCTACACCTTC

clone size: few
D gene: .
J gene: TRBJ2-6
V gene: TRBV2
CDR3 protein: CASSSRRAGANVLTF
CDR3 DNA: TGTGCCAGCAGTAGCCGCAGGGCTGGGGCCAACGTCCTGACTTTC

clone size: .
D gene: .
J gene: TRBJ2-2
V gene: TRBV9
CDR3 protein: CASSERYTGELFF
CDR3 DNA: TGTGCCAGCAGCGAACGCTATACCGGGGAGCTGTTTTTT

clone size: .
D gene: .
J gene: TRBJ1-5
V gene: TRBV7-8
CDR3 protein: CASSLQNQPQHF
CDR3 DNA: TGTGCCAGCAGCCTACAAAATCAGCCCCAGCATTTT

clone size: .
D gene: .
J gene: TRBJ1-3
V gene: TRBV24-1
CDR3 protein: CATSEGNREGSGNTIYF
CDR3 DNA: TGTGCCACCAGTGAAGGGAACAGGGAAGGCTCTGGAAACACCATATATTTT

clone size: .
D gene: TRBD1
J gene: TRBJ1-2
V gene: TRBV5-1
CDR3 protein: CASSRGQLPNYGYTF
CDR3 DNA: TGCGCCAGCAGTCGGGGACAGCTACCTAACTATGGCTACACCTTC

clone size: .
D gene: .
J gene: TRBJ2-3
V gene: TRBV25-1
CDR3 protein: CASSEYHRPTDTQYF
CDR3 DNA: TGTGCCAGCAGTGAATATCACAGACCCACAGATACGCAGTATTTT

clone size: once
D gene: TRBD2
J gene: TRBJ2-7
V gene: TRBV27
CDR3 protein: CASSPFRGGAYEQYF
CDR3 DNA: TGTGCCAGCAGTCCTTTCCGCGGGGGGGCCTACGAGCAGTACTTC

clone size: .
D gene: .
J gene: TRBJ2-2
V gene: TRBV6-4
CDR3 protein: CASSASPGGELFF
CDR3 DNA: TGTGCCAGCAGCGCTAGTCCGGGCGGGGAGCTGTTTTTT

clone size: .
D gene: .
J gene: TRBJ2-5
V gene: TRBV15
CDR3 protein: CATSREGRGETQYF
CDR3 DNA: TGTGCCACCAGCAGGGAAGGTAGAGGAGAGACCCAGTACTTC

clone size: .
D gene: .
J gene: TRBJ1-5
V gene: TRBV28
CDR3 protein: CASSFLEETLGQPQHF
CDR3 DNA: TGTGCCAGCAGTTTTCTGGAGGAAACCTTAGGTCAGCCCCAGCATTTT

clone size: .
D gene: TRBD2
J gene: TRBJ2-2
V gene: TRBV7-2
CDR3 protein: CASSLKRGGNTGELFF
CDR3 DNA: TGTGCCAGCAGCCTAAAGCGGGGGGGGAACACCGGGGAGCTGTTTTTT

clone size: .
D gene: TRBD2
J gene: TRBJ2-5
V gene: TRBV2
CDR3 protein: CASSGTSGGHQETQYF
CDR3 DNA: TGTGCCAGCAGTGGTACTAGCGGGGGCCACCAAGAGACCCAGTACTTC

clone size: .
D gene: .
J gene: TRBJ2-5
V gene: TRBV6-4
CDR3 protein: CASSERDQETQYF
CDR3 DNA: TGTGCCAGCAGTGAACGGGACCAAGAGACCCAGTACTTC

clone size: .
D gene: .
J gene: TRBJ1-5
V gene: TRBV30
CDR3 protein: CAWSAGGLAQHF
CDR3 DNA: TGTGCCTGGAGTGCCGGGGGGCTGGCCCAGCATTTT

clone size: .
D gene: .
J gene: TRBJ2-5
V gene: TRBV14
CDR3 protein: CASSRGLVRRETQYF
CDR3 DNA: TGTGCCAGCAGCCGGGGACTTGTTCGGAGAGAGACCCAGTACTTC

clone size: .
D gene: TRBD1
J gene: TRBJ1-3
V gene: TRBV12-5
CDR3 protein: CASGLAYGTGYGNTIYF
CDR3 DNA: TGTGCTAGTGGTTTGGCCTACGGGACAGGGTATGGAAACACCATATATTTT

clone size: few
D gene: TRBD1
J gene: TRBJ1-6
V gene: TRBV10-2
CDR3 protein: CASKGQGVNSPLHF
CDR3 DNA: TGCGCCAGCAAGGGACAGGGCGTTAATTCACCCCTCCACTTT

clone size: .
D gene: .
J gene: TRBJ1-2
V gene: TRBV9
CDR3 protein: CASSVGGGSYGYTF
CDR3 DNA: TGTGCCAGCAGCGTAGGGGGTGGGAGCTATGGCTACACCTTC

clone size: .
D gene: TRBD1
J gene: TRBJ1-6
V gene: TRBV28
CDR3 protein: CASSSRTGISPLHF
CDR3 DNA: TGTGCCAGCAGTTCAAGGACAGGAATTTCACCCCTCCACTTT

clone size: .
D gene: TRBD1
J gene: TRBJ1-1
V gene: TRBV11-2
CDR3 protein: CASSTQGATEAFF
CDR3 DNA: TGTGCCAGCAGCACGCAGGGGGCTACTGAAGCTTTCTTT

clone size: .
D gene: TRBD1
J gene: TRBJ1-4
V gene: TRBV6-6
CDR3 protein: CASRETGNEEKLFF
CDR3 DNA: TGTGCCAGCAGGGAGACAGGGAATGAGGAAAAACTGTTTTTT

clone size: .
D gene: .
J gene: TRBJ2-3
V gene: TRBV29-1
CDR3 protein: CSVGTPPWSDTQYF
CDR3 DNA: TGCAGCGTAGGGACACCCCCTTGGTCAGATACGCAGTATTTT

clone size: .
D gene: .
J gene: TRBJ1-5
V gene: TRBV18
CDR3 protein: CASSESNQPQHF
CDR3 DNA: TGTGCCAGCTCCGAGAGCAATCAGCCCCAGCATTTT

clone size: .
D gene: .
J gene: TRBJ1-5
V gene: TRBV6-1
CDR3 protein: CASSEDARGYSNQPQHF
CDR3 DNA: TGTGCCAGCAGTGAAGATGCAAGGGGATATAGCAATCAGCCCCAGCATTTT

clone size: once
D gene: TRBD2
J gene: TRBJ2-2
V gene: TRBV7-3
CDR3 protein: CASSPRPVAGGRTGELFF
CDR3 DNA: TGTGCCAGCAGCCCTCGCCCGGTAGCGGGGGGGCGAACCGGGGAGCTGTTTTTT

clone size: .
D gene: .
J gene: TRBJ1-3
V gene: TRBV2
CDR3 protein: CASSENGFSGNTIYF
CDR3 DNA: TGTGCCAGCAGTGAAAACGGGTTCTCTGGAAACACCATATATTTT

clone size: few
D gene: .
J gene: TRBJ1-6
V gene: TRBV6-1
CDR3 protein: CASSESTGASPLHF
CDR3 DNA: TGTGCCAGCAGTGAGTCGACAGGTGCTTCACCCCTCCACTTT

clone size: .
D gene: TRBD1
J gene: TRBJ2-4
V gene: TRBV6-6
CDR3 protein: CASQSDRAIGYF
CDR3 DNA: TGTGCCAGCCAGTCGGACAGGGCGATTGGTTACTTC

clone size: once
D gene: TRBD2
J gene: TRBJ2-7
V gene: TRBV29-1
CDR3 protein: CSVETSGVYEQYF
CDR3 DNA: TGCAGCGTTGAAACTAGCGGGGTCTACGAGCAGTACTTC